The rows below give T cell receptor beta chains drawn from one sample of a study of T cells in Graves' hyperthyroidism and ophthalmopathy. TCRdb re-called the multiplex PCR reads through MiXCR, storing one row per CDR3 protein. The table has about 340,000 distinct CDR3 sequences, roughly a fifth seen once. The sequenced material came from blood. Every receptor here comes from a woman aged 50 to 60 with Graves' hyperthyroidism. The CDR3 runs from the conserved cysteine through the conserved F or W. A D gene is named only where the DNA matches it firmly. A clone size is listed for some rows: how often the clone was seen (once, few, many), or a class if it is expanded.

V gene: TRBV2; D gene: TRBD1; clone size: NA; J gene: TRBJ1-1; CDR3 protein: CASTPRDSKGTEAFF; CDR3 DNA: TGTGCCAGCACCCCGCGGGACAGTAAGGGCACTGAAGCTTTCTTT
V gene: TRBV20-1; D gene: NA; clone size: many; J gene: TRBJ2-5; CDR3 protein: CSASVVGGRETQYF; CDR3 DNA: TGCAGTGCCTCTGTGGTGGGGGGCCGGGAGACCCAGTACTTC
V gene: TRBV19; D gene: TRBD2; clone size: NA; J gene: TRBJ2-1; CDR3 protein: CASISGGKDEQFF; CDR3 DNA: TGTGCCAGTATTAGCGGGGGGAAGGATGAGCAGTTCTTC
V gene: TRBV19; D gene: TRBD1; clone size: NA; J gene: TRBJ2-1; CDR3 protein: CASSTSGGRYNEQFF; CDR3 DNA: TGTGCCAGTAGTACTTCAGGGGGTCGGTACAATGAGCAGTTCTTC
V gene: TRBV7-8; D gene: NA; clone size: many; J gene: TRBJ1-1; CDR3 protein: CASSPQGRAFF; CDR3 DNA: TGTGCCAGCAGCCCACAGGGTCGGGCTTTCTTT
V gene: TRBV19; D gene: NA; clone size: few; J gene: TRBJ1-1; CDR3 protein: CASSHREIMNTEAFF; CDR3 DNA: TGTGCCAGTAGTCACAGGGAAATAATGAACACTGAAGCTTTCTTT
V gene: TRBV12-3/TRBV12-4; D gene: NA; clone size: NA; J gene: TRBJ2-7; CDR3 protein: CASSPSWGRGHEQYF; CDR3 DNA: TGTGCCAGCAGTCCCTCATGGGGGAGAGGCCACGAGCAGTACTTC
V gene: TRBV28; D gene: NA; clone size: many; J gene: TRBJ2-7; CDR3 protein: CASSLARFEQYF; CDR3 DNA: TGTGCCAGCAGTTTAGCACGGTTCGAGCAGTACTTC
V gene: TRBV18; D gene: NA; clone size: few; J gene: TRBJ1-2; CDR3 protein: CASSPKGGTDYGYTF; CDR3 DNA: TGTGCCAGCTCACCTAAAGGGGGTACTGACTATGGCTACACCTTC
V gene: TRBV18; D gene: NA; clone size: many; J gene: TRBJ1-1; CDR3 protein: CASSGSWGGTEAFF; CDR3 DNA: TGTGCCAGCTCAGGCTCTTGGGGGGGCACTGAAGCTTTCTTT
V gene: TRBV2; D gene: TRBD1; clone size: many; J gene: TRBJ1-2; CDR3 protein: CASRGQGYYGYTF; CDR3 DNA: TGTGCCAGCAGGGGACAGGGGTACTATGGCTACACCTTC
V gene: TRBV5-1; D gene: NA; clone size: many; J gene: TRBJ1-6; CDR3 protein: CASSLEDYSPLHF; CDR3 DNA: TGCGCCAGCAGCTTGGAGGACTATTCACCCCTCCACTTT
V gene: TRBV28; D gene: NA; clone size: many; J gene: TRBJ2-7; CDR3 protein: CASSLSPTYEQYF; CDR3 DNA: TGTGCCAGCAGTTTATCTCCCACCTACGAGCAGTACTTC
V gene: TRBV24-1; D gene: NA; clone size: once; J gene: TRBJ2-7; CDR3 protein: CATSERDGRRDTYEQYF; CDR3 DNA: TGTGCCACCAGTGAACGGGACGGACGCCGAGATACCTACGAGCAGTACTTC
V gene: TRBV7-2; D gene: TRBD1; clone size: NA; J gene: TRBJ1-4; CDR3 protein: CASSQGTGEKLFF; CDR3 DNA: TGTGCCAGCAGCCAAGGGACAGGGGAAAAACTGTTTTTT
V gene: TRBV7-2; D gene: TRBD2; clone size: many; J gene: TRBJ2-1; CDR3 protein: CASSLVLAGGGSYNEQFF; CDR3 DNA: TGTGCCAGCAGCTTAGTTCTAGCGGGAGGGGGCTCCTACAATGAGCAGTTCTTC
V gene: TRBV27; D gene: TRBD2; clone size: many; J gene: TRBJ2-5; CDR3 protein: CASKDSGGGETQYF; CDR3 DNA: TGTGCCAGCAAGGATAGCGGGGGGGGAGAGACCCAGTACTTC
V gene: TRBV5-1; D gene: TRBD2; clone size: NA; J gene: TRBJ2-1; CDR3 protein: CASSSTSGGRGNEQFF; CDR3 DNA: TGCGCCAGCAGCTCCACTAGCGGGGGCCGGGGCAATGAGCAGTTCTTC
V gene: TRBV4-1; D gene: TRBD1; clone size: many; J gene: TRBJ1-4; CDR3 protein: CASSQPGTAYNEKLFF; CDR3 DNA: TGCGCCAGCAGCCAACCCGGGACAGCCTATAATGAAAAACTGTTTTTT
V gene: TRBV7-2; D gene: NA; clone size: NA; J gene: TRBJ2-3; CDR3 protein: CASSWLAGAGTDTQYF; CDR3 DNA: TGTGCCAGCAGCTGGCTTGCGGGGGCCGGGACAGATACGCAGTATTTT
V gene: TRBV12-3/TRBV12-4; D gene: NA; clone size: many; J gene: TRBJ2-4; CDR3 protein: CASSLGRAKNIQYF; CDR3 DNA: TGTGCCAGCAGTTTAGGACGTGCCAAAAACATTCAGTACTTC
V gene: TRBV29-1; D gene: NA; clone size: NA; J gene: TRBJ1-1; CDR3 protein: CSVDRQPMNTEAFF; CDR3 DNA: TGCAGCGTTGACCGCCAGCCTATGAACACTGAAGCTTTCTTT
V gene: TRBV30; D gene: TRBD1; clone size: NA; J gene: TRBJ1-6; CDR3 protein: CAWRRQGLGPLHF; CDR3 DNA: TGTGCCTGGAGGAGACAGGGGCTGGGGCCCCTCCACTTT
V gene: TRBV12-5; D gene: TRBD2; clone size: NA; J gene: TRBJ2-7; CDR3 protein: CASGPTPGEGNYEQYF; CDR3 DNA: TGTGCTAGTGGCCCAACCCCCGGGGAGGGTAACTACGAGCAGTACTTC
V gene: TRBV20-1; D gene: TRBD1; clone size: few; J gene: TRBJ2-7; CDR3 protein: CSARDRGHSYEQYF; CDR3 DNA: TGCAGTGCGCGGGACAGGGGGCATTCCTACGAGCAGTACTTC
V gene: TRBV28; D gene: NA; clone size: NA; J gene: TRBJ1-1; CDR3 protein: CASSDPRGTEAFF; CDR3 DNA: TGTGCCAGCAGTGACCCCCGCGGCACTGAAGCTTTCTTT
V gene: TRBV9; D gene: NA; clone size: NA; J gene: TRBJ2-3; CDR3 protein: CASSVEGRTDTQYF; CDR3 DNA: TGTGCCAGCAGCGTAGAGGGGCGGACCGATACGCAGTATTTT
V gene: TRBV27; D gene: NA; clone size: many; J gene: TRBJ1-2; CDR3 protein: CASSFLGARGYTF; CDR3 DNA: TGTGCCAGCAGTTTTCTGGGGGCAAGGGGCTACACCTTC
V gene: TRBV28; D gene: NA; clone size: many; J gene: TRBJ2-7; CDR3 protein: CASRGGQLFSEQYF; CDR3 DNA: TGTGCCAGCAGGGGAGGACAGCTTTTTAGCGAGCAGTACTTC
V gene: TRBV6-1; D gene: TRBD1; clone size: few; J gene: TRBJ1-6; CDR3 protein: CASSGDRESAPLHF; CDR3 DNA: TGTGCCAGCAGCGGAGACAGGGAATCTGCACCCCTCCACTTT
V gene: TRBV7-9; D gene: NA; clone size: NA; J gene: TRBJ2-3; CDR3 protein: CASSLVVVQGGADTQYF; CDR3 DNA: TGTGCCAGCAGCCTGGTGGTAGTCCAGGGCGGAGCAGATACGCAGTATTTT
V gene: TRBV28; D gene: NA; clone size: few; J gene: TRBJ1-6; CDR3 protein: CASSLPGFSNSPLHF; CDR3 DNA: TGTGCCAGCAGTTTACCCGGGTTTAGTAATTCACCCCTCCACTTT
V gene: TRBV2; D gene: NA; clone size: NA; J gene: TRBJ1-5; CDR3 protein: CASTGQNNQPQHF; CDR3 DNA: TGTGCCAGCACTGGACAGAACAATCAGCCCCAGCATTTT
V gene: TRBV25-1; D gene: NA; clone size: NA; J gene: TRBJ2-2; CDR3 protein: CASSDISHNTGELFF; CDR3 DNA: TGTGCCAGCAGTGATATTAGTCATAACACCGGGGAGCTGTTTTTT
V gene: TRBV5-1; D gene: NA; clone size: many; J gene: TRBJ2-1; CDR3 protein: CASSLARLVGEQFF; CDR3 DNA: TGCGCCAGCAGCTTGGCCCGACTAGTCGGTGAGCAGTTCTTC
V gene: TRBV5-1; D gene: TRBD1; clone size: many; J gene: TRBJ1-2; CDR3 protein: CASSSQGAVGYTF; CDR3 DNA: TGCGCCAGCAGCTCCCAGGGGGCTGTTGGCTACACCTTC
V gene: TRBV11-2; D gene: NA; clone size: many; J gene: TRBJ1-2; CDR3 protein: CASTRLGRSNGYTF; CDR3 DNA: TGTGCCAGCACCAGGTTGGGACGGAGTAACGGCTACACCTTC
V gene: TRBV20-1; D gene: TRBD2; clone size: many; J gene: TRBJ2-7; CDR3 protein: CSATGLVGDYEQYF; CDR3 DNA: TGCAGTGCCACTGGACTAGTTGGGGATTACGAGCAGTACTTC
V gene: TRBV11-2; D gene: NA; clone size: many; J gene: TRBJ2-1; CDR3 protein: CASSLGAVAYNEQFF; CDR3 DNA: TGTGCCAGCAGCTTAGGAGCGGTGGCCTACAATGAGCAGTTCTTC
V gene: TRBV27; D gene: TRBD1; clone size: many; J gene: TRBJ2-2; CDR3 protein: CASGLQGVGRTGELFF; CDR3 DNA: TGTGCCAGCGGGCTACAGGGGGTGGGCCGAACCGGGGAGCTGTTTTTT
V gene: TRBV24-1; D gene: NA; clone size: NA; J gene: TRBJ1-2; CDR3 protein: CATSDTAVGYTF; CDR3 DNA: TGTGCCACCAGTGACACAGCGGTCGGCTACACCTTC
V gene: TRBV20-1; D gene: NA; clone size: NA; J gene: TRBJ1-5; CDR3 protein: CSARESMRSRDQPQHF; CDR3 DNA: TGCAGTGCTAGAGAAAGTATGAGGAGTCGGGATCAGCCCCAGCATTTT
V gene: TRBV7-2; D gene: TRBD1; clone size: NA; J gene: TRBJ1-1; CDR3 protein: CASQGAEAFF; CDR3 DNA: TGTGCCAGCCAGGGGGCTGAAGCTTTCTTT
V gene: TRBV10-3; D gene: NA; clone size: many; J gene: TRBJ2-5; CDR3 protein: CAISGISAETQYF; CDR3 DNA: TGTGCCATCAGTGGGATTAGCGCGGAGACCCAGTACTTC
V gene: TRBV28; D gene: NA; clone size: NA; J gene: TRBJ2-7; CDR3 protein: CASSLDQGTHSYEQYF; CDR3 DNA: TGTGCCAGCAGTTTAGATCAGGGTACCCATTCCTACGAGCAGTACTTC
V gene: TRBV29-1; D gene: TRBD2; clone size: once; J gene: TRBJ2-1; CDR3 protein: CSATQSGNYNEQFF; CDR3 DNA: TGCAGTGCTACCCAGAGCGGGAACTACAATGAGCAGTTCTTC
V gene: TRBV28; D gene: NA; clone size: many; J gene: TRBJ2-5; CDR3 protein: CASSLSWTEETQYF; CDR3 DNA: TGTGCCAGCAGTTTATCTTGGACGGAAGAGACCCAGTACTTC
V gene: TRBV5-1; D gene: TRBD1; clone size: many; J gene: TRBJ2-1; CDR3 protein: CASSLEQGANEQFF; CDR3 DNA: TGCGCCAGCAGCTTGGAACAGGGGGCCAATGAGCAGTTCTTC
V gene: TRBV7-9; D gene: NA; clone size: few; J gene: TRBJ2-7; CDR3 protein: CASSLEGDRYEQYF; CDR3 DNA: TGTGCCAGCAGCTTAGAAGGAGATAGGTACGAGCAGTACTTC
V gene: TRBV3-1; D gene: NA; clone size: few; J gene: TRBJ1-6; CDR3 protein: CASRQANSPLHF; CDR3 DNA: TGTGCCAGCAGACAAGCTAATTCACCCCTCCACTTT
V gene: TRBV12-3/TRBV12-4; D gene: TRBD2; clone size: many; J gene: TRBJ2-7; CDR3 protein: CASSLDSAGTEQYF; CDR3 DNA: TGTGCCAGCAGTTTAGATTCAGCGGGAACCGAGCAGTACTTC
V gene: TRBV4-1; D gene: NA; clone size: few; J gene: TRBJ1-4; CDR3 protein: CASSQDESRVFEKLFF; CDR3 DNA: TGCGCCAGCAGCCAAGATGAGTCCAGGGTATTCGAAAAACTGTTTTTT